The 5 T cell receptor beta chains below come from one sample, sequenced in a study of shared clonotypes between healthy human individuals. Produced via immunoSEQ multiplex PCR; TCRdb's table is partial and in-frame only. The table has hundreds of thousands of clones, about 95% seen once. CD45RO-negative, CCR7-selected cells formed the naive CD8 fraction, which excluded terminally differentiated effector memory CD45RA+ cells. The material sequenced was naive CD8+ T cells sorted from blood. All receptors come from a woman aged 25 to 39 in good health.

This sequence joins TRBV28 and TRBJ2-5; tentative D call: TRBD2 (6 bases). Looked up from germline, CDR1 is MDHEN and CDR2 is SYDVKM. V lost 3 bases to trimming and J lost 4 bases, with 15 bases between them. The CDR3 sequence is 15 residues long. The CDR3 sequence is CASSLETSLGETQYF. The DNA for the CDR3 is TGTGCCAGCAGTTTGGAAACTAGCCTTGGAGAGACCCAGTACTTC.

V usage is TRBV14 and J usage is TRBJ1-1; 7 nucleotides line up with TRBD1. Germline V gives CDR1 SGHDN, CDR2 FVKESK. The CDR3 loop spans 13 amino acids. Losses at the gene ends were 3 bases for V and 8 bases for J; bases not matched to a gene: 6. The CDR3 reads CASSHTSGGEAFF. The CDR3 DNA sequence: TGTGCCAGCAGCCACACTTCAGGGGGAGAAGCTTTCTTT.

The chain has TRBV10-2 and TRBJ2-7, with TRBD2 identical over 11 bases. Germline V lookup: CDR1 WSHSY, CDR2 SAAADI. The CDR3 runs 16 residues. J gave up 2 bases and V 5 bases, and 8 bases lay outside the gene matches. The CDR3 DNA is TGCGCCAGCAGTATGGGACTAGCGGTTTCCGCCTACGAGCAGTACTTC. Amino acids: CASSMGLAVSAYEQYF.

J is TRBJ1-2 and V is TRBV4-1; D perhaps matches TRBD1 (6 bases). V was cut by 0 bases and J by 9 bases, with 20 bases left in between. Germline V gives CDR1 MGHRA, CDR2 YSYEKL. CDR3 length: 16 residues. The CDR3 is CASSQDQGTILVSYTF. In nucleotides, the CDR3 is TGCGCCAGCAGCCAAGACCAGGGGACCATCCTTGTAAGCTACACCTTC.

The chain links TRBV13 to TRBJ2-1; D may be TRBD1 (7 bases). Per germline, CDR1 PRHDT and CDR2 FYEKMQ (reference sequence). This CDR3 is built from 15 residues. Trimming removed 2 bases from V and 3 bases from J, with 11 bases in between. The CDR3 DNA reads as TGTGCCAGCAGCTTAAGTCAGGGGGGCTACAATGAGCAGTTCTTC. It codes for CASSLSQGGYNEQFF.